Below, one TCR beta chain is given with its context. Its target is unknown. This record comes from a study of blood T cells in healthy people across ages. Study-wide results and limits: Diversity estimates drawn from one million T cells were deemed underestimates.

Per individual sample, total RNA of at least 5 micrograms was extracted. Germline V lookup: CDR1 DFQATT, CDR2 SNEGSKA (reference sequence). The V end was cut by 5 bases, the J end by 0 bases, with 17 bases between. The CDR3 sequence is 15 residues long. Next came a second PCR, run for about 7 to 12 cycles, which used a sample-barcoded 5' primer along with a J-beta primer mix. TCRdb fed the 5' RACE reads into MiXCR, producing one record per CDR3 protein. The top ten clones hold approximately 10% of a sample with roughly 1.7 million distinct CDR3 sequences, about 35% of them seen once. Sequenced material: blood. The source is a woman aged 30 to 39 in good health. The V gene is TRBV20-1, the J gene TRBJ2-7; D is possibly TRBD2 (6 bases). CDR3 DNA sequence: TGCAGTGCTCCCAGCGGGTACGCTAGCTCCTACGAGCAGTACTTC. It codes for CSAPSGYASSYEQYF.